In this sample, the clone carrying this T cell receptor beta chain turned up a few times. As yet, its antigen is unknown. Compared with germline, one end of the junction differs, possibly owing to a read error. The CDR3 loop spans 13 amino acids. Germline V CDR1 and CDR2: WNHNN, SYGVQD (reference sequence). A second PCR, run for roughly 7 to 11 cycles, used a sample-barcoded 5' primer plus a J-beta primer mix. Every cDNA molecule carried a tag from a template-switch adaptor bearing 12 random nucleotides. Each single sample gave us at least 3 million CDR3-containing paired-end reads. One entry per CDR3 protein results from TCRdb running MiXCR on the 5' RACE reads. This table holds 700,000 or so distinct CDR3 sequences, roughly 41% found once. The data are from a study of blood T cells in healthy people across ages. Individuals who donated were healthy Caucasians from Russia aged about 6 to 95. General study points: From one million sequenced T cells, diversity estimates were lower bounds.

The chain has TRBV10-1 and TRBJ2-3; TRBD2 is a possible D gene (5 bases). The sequence derives from an elderly man in good health. The material sequenced was blood. The CDR3 nucleotides are TGCGCCAGCAGTGCAGCGGTCACAGATACGCGGTATTTT. This gives the protein CASSAAVTDTRYF.